The rows below give T cell receptor beta chains drawn from one sample of a study of lymphopenia after photon versus proton radiotherapy. Clones were read by immunoSEQ multiplex PCR, and TCRdb kept only the in-frame ones, dropping some. Seen here are tens of thousands of clones, about 83% observed once, and the top ten hold less than 35%. Sequencing used peripheral blood, obtained from a patient treated with photon-based radiotherapy. These receptors came from a man aged 45-65 years with gastric cancer. The CDR3 runs from the conserved cysteine through the conserved F or W. D genes are given only for firm matches. For some rows the clone size is stated as once, few or many, or as a class when expanded; others skip it.

NA,TRBD1,TRBV19,TRBJ1-3,TGTGCCAGTAGTGCCAATAACAGGGGATCTGGAAACACCATATATTTT,CASSANNRGSGNTIYF
few,TRBD2,TRBV5-1,TRBJ2-3,TGCGCCAGCAGCTTGCCTAGCGGGAGTGCAGATACGCAGTATTTT,CASSLPSGSADTQYF
NA,TRBD1,TRBV9,TRBJ2-3,TGTGCCAGCAGCCCACGGACAGGGGACGTAACAGATACGCAGTATTTT,CASSPRTGDVTDTQYF
NA,TRBD2,TRBV6-5,TRBJ2-7,TGTGCCAGCAGTTACTCGATGGCGGGAGGCTACGAGCAGTACTTC,CASSYSMAGGYEQYF
few,NA,TRBV6-5,TRBJ1-5,TGTGCCAGCAGTTACCAGGGGAATCAGCCCCAGCATTTT,CASSYQGNQPQHF
NA,TRBD2,TRBV5-1,TRBJ2-3,TGCGCCAGCAGCTTAGGGTGGATAGCGGGAGGTCGCACAGATACGCAGTATTTT,CASSLGWIAGGRTDTQYF
NA,NA,TRBV4-1,TRBJ2-3,TGCGCCAGCAGCCGTCCAGACAGACCTAGCACAGATACGCAGTATTTT,CASSRPDRPSTDTQYF
NA,TRBD1,TRBV6-6,TRBJ1-4,TGTGCCAGCAGTCAGGGGGGCGGGGGAAATGAAAAACTGTTTTTT,CASSQGGGGNEKLFF
NA,TRBD2,TRBV5-4,TRBJ2-2,TGTGCCAGCAGCATAACCACACTAGCGGGATTCACCGGGGAGCTGTTTTTT,CASSITTLAGFTGELFF
few,NA,TRBV30,TRBJ1-5,TGTGCCTGGAGTGGGATGACAGACAGGATGGTTCAGCCCCAGCATTTT,CAWSGMTDRMVQPQHF
NA,TRBD2,TRBV28,TRBJ2-5,TGTGCCAGCAGTTTAGCGGGAGAGACGGAGACCCAGTACTTC,CASSLAGETETQYF
NA,TRBD1,TRBV6-1,TRBJ2-3,TGTGCCAGCAGTAAGGGGGCGGATACGCAGTATTTT,CASSKGADTQYF
NA,NA,TRBV2,TRBJ2-6,TGTGCCAGCAGTGATCGGGGTTATACTGGGGCCAACGTCCTGACTTTC,CASSDRGYTGANVLTF
NA,TRBD2,TRBV7-2,TRBJ2-1,TGTGCCAGCAGCATTAGCGGGAACTCCTACAATGAGCAGTTCTTC,CASSISGNSYNEQFF
NA,TRBD1,TRBV5-5,TRBJ1-5,TGTGCCAGCAGCTTGGGGACAGGGTATAGCAATCAGCCCCAGCATTTT,CASSLGTGYSNQPQHF
NA,TRBD2,TRBV29-1,TRBJ2-3,TGCAGCGCTATCCTAGCGGGAGTAGTCACAGATACGCAGTATTTT,CSAILAGVVTDTQYF
few,NA,TRBV7-9,TRBJ1-1,TGTGCCAGCAGCGTTAGGGGTAAGGGCAGGGCGGGGGTGAACACTGAAGCTTTCTTT,CASSVRGKGRAGVNTEAFF
NA,NA,TRBV19,TRBJ2-2,TGTGCCAGTAGGGATAAGAACACCGGGGAGCTGTTTTTT,CASRDKNTGELFF
NA,NA,TRBV19,TRBJ2-7,TGTGCCAGTAGTAGGTTCCAGACGTTTCGGGACGAGCAGTACTTC,CASSRFQTFRDEQYF
few,NA,TRBV7-2,TRBJ2-5,TGTGCCAGCAGCTTACAGGCTAGCAGACAAGAGACCCAGTACTTC,CASSLQASRQETQYF
NA,TRBD1,TRBV30,TRBJ1-5,TGTGCCTGGAGTACCAGGGGGACAGGGAAAAATCAGCCCCAGCATTTT,CAWSTRGTGKNQPQHF
NA,NA,TRBV29-1,TRBJ1-1,TGCAGCGAGTACAGGGACCCTGAAGCTTTCTTT,CSEYRDPEAFF
NA,NA,TRBV7-2,TRBJ2-1,TGTGCCAGCACCTATTCCCCTTGGGGAGCGGACAATGAGCAGTTCTTC,CASTYSPWGADNEQFF